This record concerns one TCR beta chain sequence. The antigen remains unidentified. Unique molecular identifiers were used to barcode this TCRbeta library. Each CDR3 protein is one row after TCRdb ran MiXCR on the PCR reads. This table holds approximately 270,000 distinct CDR3 sequences, more than 20% found once. The sample belongs to a study of T-cell reconstitution after alpha-beta-depleted transplantation in children. General study results and limits: Fresh T-cell production supplied most of the T-cell counts and diversity seen one year after transplant. Some patients showed high day-60 TCRbeta diversity, which derived from surviving recipient T cells and thymic progenitors. At around two months after transplant, the alpha-beta T cells were reportedly derived from several hundred expanded clones that came from non-depleted graft cells.

The CDR3 runs 15 residues. Germline values: CDR1 SGHTA, CDR2 FQGNSA. V was clipped by 3 bases and J by 0 bases, with 6 bases between them. This sample comprised PBMCs, mostly from graft donor cells, obtained 360 days after TCRalphabeta/CD19-depleted stem cell transplant. The clonotype originates from a female patient between 2 and 15 years old who had a stem cell transplant for congenital amegakaryocytic thrombocytopenia, so the T cells may come from the graft donor. The chain combines TRBV7-2 with TRBJ2-6; D is uncertain. In DNA form, the CDR3 reads TGTGCCAGCAGCTTGGACGTCTCTGGGGCCAACGTCCTGACTTTC. Translated, it gives CASSLDVSGANVLTF.